This TCR beta chain was captured by sequencing in a study of identical twins. A universal primer site came from template switching; cDNA carried unique molecular identifiers. TCRdb itself ran the 5' RACE reads through MiXCR, one entry per CDR3 protein. The sample records approximately 280,000 distinct CDR3 sequences, 8% to 9% being singletons. The germline V gene encodes CDR1 MDHEN and CDR2 SYDVKM. The CDR3 length is 15 residues. V was cut by 7 bases and J by 4 bases, with 17 bases left in between. Healthy Caucasian donors formed the entire cohort. This sample was also put to use in a study of yellow fever vaccine responses in identical twins.

V gene TRBV28 combines with J gene TRBJ2-1; a possible D gene is TRBD1 (5 bases). The specimen was memory (CD45RO+) T cells sorted from blood. The clonotype originates from a woman younger than 35 in good health. CDR3 sequence: CASNLRTLRYNEQFF. Written as DNA, the CDR3 is TGTGCCAGCAACTTGCGGACACTACGATACAATGAGCAGTTCTTC.